This TCR beta chain was captured by sequencing in a study of T cell responses to AZD1222 COVID-19 vaccine. The CDR3 is 14 residues long. The germline V and J ends were trimmed by 8 bases and 9 bases, with 20 bases remaining between them. Germline V lookup: CDR1 MNHEY, CDR2 SVGAGI. The method was immunoSEQ multiplex PCR; TCRdb's version includes in-frame clones alone and lacks a portion of them. The sample yields 180,000 or so clones, around 90% seen once. This receptor was identified in an adult who received the MenACWY meningococcal vaccine as a control. The specimen was peripheral blood, collected 28 days after the second dose of the MenACWY control vaccine. The V and J genes are TRBV6-5 and TRBJ2-1, with D hard to call. As DNA, the CDR3 is TGTGCCAGCCAGCCCGGCCATCTAGGCAGTGAGCAGTTCTTC. It translates to CASQPGHLGSEQFF.